This entry concerns a single T cell receptor beta chain. The antigen is not known. 60 Vbeta and 13 Jbeta primers were used in PCR. The assay was immunoSEQ multiplex PCR, and TCRdb's table has in-frame clones only and misses some. The table lists approximately 110,000 clones, 70% to 80% of them singletons. The sample belongs to a study of cytomegalovirus exposure and HLA in healthy donors. About the study: An earlier analysis identified fewer than 130 million unique TCR beta sequences in 170 million or so T cells. Findings of the study overall: In vitro experiments confirmed that three CMV-associated chains were specific for CMV antigens. Later work showed greater clonal expansion in HLA-associated TCR beta chains than in equally common others. Fewer N-insertions (relative to the approximately 670-donor mean) were reportedly seen in an Asian-associated ancestry cluster in a later analysis.

The germline CDR1 and CDR2 sequences are MGHDK and SYGVNS. This CDR3 spans 16 amino acids. J lost 4 bases, V lost 1 base, and 7 bases had no gene match. Sequencing input: PBMCs. J is TRBJ2-3 and V is TRBV25-1, with 8 bases that match TRBD1. This clonotype was obtained from a woman aged 40 to 49 in good health and CMV-seropositive. CDR3 in amino acids: CASSEWTGKTADTQYF. CDR3 bases: TGTGCCAGCAGTGAATGGACAGGGAAGACGGCAGATACGCAGTATTTT.